The rows below give T cell receptor beta chains drawn from one sample of a study of control samples from healthy donors and cancer patients. The repertoire was sequenced with immunoSEQ multiplex PCR; TCRdb's copy has only in-frame clones and lacks some. Of approximately 170,000 clones detected, 70% to 90% appear once; the ten largest clones hold nearly 5%. Sequencing was performed on blood. The receptors were gathered from a woman between 25 and 40 years old in good health. Each CDR3 is given with its conserved first and last residue. A D gene is named only where the DNA matches it firmly. Size is omitted from some rows. Given values are once, few, many or a class for expanded clones.

j_call: TRBJ2-2
cdr3_length: 16
d_call: NA
v_call: TRBV28
clone_size: NA
cdr3_aa: CASSLFPDGITGELFF
cdr3_nt: TGTGCCAGCAGTTTATTCCCAGACGGTATCACCGGGGAGCTGTTTTTT

j_call: TRBJ2-5
cdr3_length: 12
d_call: TRBD2
v_call: TRBV5-1
clone_size: NA
cdr3_aa: CASSTSEGTQYF
cdr3_nt: TGCGCCAGCAGTACTAGCGAAGGGACCCAGTACTTC

j_call: TRBJ1-3
cdr3_length: 14
d_call: NA
v_call: TRBV28
clone_size: NA
cdr3_aa: CASSSPHSGNTIYF
cdr3_nt: TGTGCCAGCAGTTCGCCCCACTCTGGAAACACCATATATTTT

j_call: TRBJ2-1
cdr3_length: 14
d_call: NA
v_call: TRBV27
clone_size: NA
cdr3_aa: CASTLRVGHNEQFF
cdr3_nt: TGTGCCAGCACCCTTCGAGTGGGACACAATGAGCAGTTCTTC

j_call: TRBJ1-3
cdr3_length: 13
d_call: NA
v_call: TRBV19
clone_size: NA
cdr3_aa: CASSQTGGNTIYF
cdr3_nt: TGTGCCAGTAGCCAGACAGGAGGAAACACCATATATTTT

j_call: TRBJ1-2
cdr3_length: 14
d_call: NA
v_call: TRBV19
clone_size: NA
cdr3_aa: CASSIGGRSYGYTF
cdr3_nt: TGTGCCAGTAGTATAGGAGGGCGGAGCTATGGCTACACCTTC

j_call: TRBJ2-5
cdr3_length: 15
d_call: TRBD1
v_call: TRBV6-5
clone_size: NA
cdr3_aa: CASSPTGTGYETQYF
cdr3_nt: TGTGCCAGCAGTCCAACCGGGACAGGGTACGAGACCCAGTACTTC

j_call: TRBJ1-6
cdr3_length: 13
d_call: NA
v_call: TRBV9
clone_size: NA
cdr3_aa: CASTEGGGSPLHF
cdr3_nt: TGTGCCAGCACCGAAGGTGGGGGTTCACCCCTCCACTTT

j_call: TRBJ1-2
cdr3_length: 15
d_call: NA
v_call: TRBV3-1/TRBV3-2
clone_size: once
cdr3_aa: CASSLETGGAYGYTF
cdr3_nt: TGTGCCAGCAGCTTAGAGACGGGGGGCGCTTATGGCTACACCTTC

j_call: TRBJ2-5
cdr3_length: 13
d_call: NA
v_call: TRBV12-3/TRBV12-4
clone_size: NA
cdr3_aa: CASSLRSGETQYF
cdr3_nt: TGTGCCAGCAGTTTGAGGAGCGGGGAGACCCAGTACTTC

j_call: TRBJ1-1
cdr3_length: 15
d_call: NA
v_call: TRBV2
clone_size: NA
cdr3_aa: CASTSQGMGSTEAFF
cdr3_nt: TGTGCCAGTACATCCCAGGGGATGGGGAGCACTGAAGCTTTCTTT